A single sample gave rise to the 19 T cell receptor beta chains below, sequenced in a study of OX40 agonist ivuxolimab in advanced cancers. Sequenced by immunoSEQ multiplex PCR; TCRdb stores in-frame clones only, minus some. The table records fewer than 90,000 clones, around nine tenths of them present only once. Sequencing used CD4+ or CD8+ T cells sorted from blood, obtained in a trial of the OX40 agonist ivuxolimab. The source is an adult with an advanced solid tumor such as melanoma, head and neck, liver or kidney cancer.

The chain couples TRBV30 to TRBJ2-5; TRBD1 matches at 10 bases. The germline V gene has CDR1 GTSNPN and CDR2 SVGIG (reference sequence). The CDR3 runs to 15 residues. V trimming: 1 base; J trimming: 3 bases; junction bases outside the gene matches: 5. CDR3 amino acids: CAWSEGQGRKETQYF. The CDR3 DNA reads TGTGCCTGGAGTGAGGGACAGGGGAGAAAAGAGACCCAGTACTTC. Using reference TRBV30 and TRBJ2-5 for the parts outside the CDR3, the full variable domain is SQTIHQWPATLVQPVGSPLSLECTVEGTSNPNLYWYRQAAGRGLQLLFYSVGIGQISSEVPQNLSASRPQDRQFILSSKKLLLSDSGFYLCAWSEGQGRKETQYFGPGTRLLVL.

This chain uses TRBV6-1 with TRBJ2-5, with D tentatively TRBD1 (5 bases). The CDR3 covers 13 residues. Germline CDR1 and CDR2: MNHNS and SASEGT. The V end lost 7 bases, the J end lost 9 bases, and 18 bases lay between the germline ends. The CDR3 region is CASMFTGPGAQYF. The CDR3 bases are TGTGCCAGCATGTTCACAGGCCCTGGTGCCCAGTACTTC.

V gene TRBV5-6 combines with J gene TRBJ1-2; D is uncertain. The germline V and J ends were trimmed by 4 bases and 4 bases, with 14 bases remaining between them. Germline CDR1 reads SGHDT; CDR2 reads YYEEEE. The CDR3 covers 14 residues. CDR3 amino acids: CASSEDGRTYGYTF. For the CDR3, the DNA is TGTGCCAGCAGCGAGGATGGACGGACCTATGGCTACACCTTC. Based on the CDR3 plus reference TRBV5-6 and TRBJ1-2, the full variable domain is DAGVTQSPTHLIKTRGQQVTLRCSPKSGHDTVSWYQQALGQGPQFIFQYYEEEERQRGNFPDRFSGHQFPNYSSELNVNALLLGDSALYLCASSEDGRTYGYTFGSGTRLTVV.

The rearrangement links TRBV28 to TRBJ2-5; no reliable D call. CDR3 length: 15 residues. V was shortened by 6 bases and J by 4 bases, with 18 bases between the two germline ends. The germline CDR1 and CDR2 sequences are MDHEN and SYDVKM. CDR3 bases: TGTGCCAGCAGCCTTCCGAGGTCGATGGGAGAGACCCAGTACTTC. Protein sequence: CASSLPRSMGETQYF.

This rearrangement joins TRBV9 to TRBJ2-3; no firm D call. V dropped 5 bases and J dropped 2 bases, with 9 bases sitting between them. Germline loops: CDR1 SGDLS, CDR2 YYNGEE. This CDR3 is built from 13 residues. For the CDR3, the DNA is TGTGCCAGCAGTTTTCGGATCACAGATACGCAGTATTTT. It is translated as CASSFRITDTQYF.

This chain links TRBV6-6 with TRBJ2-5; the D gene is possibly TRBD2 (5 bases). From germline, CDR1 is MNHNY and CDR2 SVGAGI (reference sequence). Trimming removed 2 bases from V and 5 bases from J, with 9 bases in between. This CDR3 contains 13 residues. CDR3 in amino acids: CASSYAKRETQYF. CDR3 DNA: TGTGCCAGCAGTTACGCCAAGCGGGAGACCCAGTACTTC.

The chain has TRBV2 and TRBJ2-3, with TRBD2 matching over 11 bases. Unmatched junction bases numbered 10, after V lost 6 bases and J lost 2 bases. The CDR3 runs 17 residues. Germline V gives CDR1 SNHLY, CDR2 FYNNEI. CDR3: CASSHWTSGFITDTQYF. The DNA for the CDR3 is TGTGCCAGCAGCCATTGGACTAGCGGGTTTATCACAGATACGCAGTATTTT.

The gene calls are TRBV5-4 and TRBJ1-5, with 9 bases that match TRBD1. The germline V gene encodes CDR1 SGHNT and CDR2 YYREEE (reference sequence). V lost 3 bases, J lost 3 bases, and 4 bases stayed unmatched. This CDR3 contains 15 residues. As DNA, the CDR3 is TGTGCCAGCAGCTCTGGACAGGGGAACAATCAGCCCCAGCATTTT. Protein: CASSSGQGNNQPQHF.

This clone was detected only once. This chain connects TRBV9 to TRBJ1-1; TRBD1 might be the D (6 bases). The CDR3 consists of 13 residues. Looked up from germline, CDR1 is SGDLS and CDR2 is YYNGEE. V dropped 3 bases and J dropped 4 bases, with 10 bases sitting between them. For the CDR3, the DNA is TGTGCCAGCAGCGGGGGGGCAGGCACTGAAGCTTTCTTT. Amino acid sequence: CASSGGAGTEAFF. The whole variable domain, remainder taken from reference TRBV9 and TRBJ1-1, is DSGVTQTPKHLITATGQRVTLRCSPRSGDLSVYWYQQSLDQGLQFLIQYYNGEERAKGNILERFSAQQFPDLHSELNLSSLELGDSALYFCASSGGAGTEAFFGQGTRLTVV.

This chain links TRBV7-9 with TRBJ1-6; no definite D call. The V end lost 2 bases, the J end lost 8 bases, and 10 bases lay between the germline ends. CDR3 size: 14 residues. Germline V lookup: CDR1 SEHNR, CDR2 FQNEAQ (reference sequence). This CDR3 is CASSLSGWDSPLHF. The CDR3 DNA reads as TGTGCCAGCAGCTTATCGGGGTGGGATTCACCCCTCCACTTT.

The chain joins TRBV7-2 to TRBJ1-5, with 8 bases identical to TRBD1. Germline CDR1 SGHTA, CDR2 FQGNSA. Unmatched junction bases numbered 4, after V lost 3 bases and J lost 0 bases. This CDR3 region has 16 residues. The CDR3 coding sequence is TGTGCCAGCAGCTTGAGGACAGGGATTAGCAATCAGCCCCAGCATTTT. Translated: CASSLRTGISNQPQHF.

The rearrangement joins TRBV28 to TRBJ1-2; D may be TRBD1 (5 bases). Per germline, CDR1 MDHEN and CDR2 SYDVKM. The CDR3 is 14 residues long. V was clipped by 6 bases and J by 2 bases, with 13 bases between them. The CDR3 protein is CASRKGTVNYGYTF. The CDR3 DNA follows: TGTGCCAGCAGAAAGGGGACCGTGAACTATGGCTACACCTTC.

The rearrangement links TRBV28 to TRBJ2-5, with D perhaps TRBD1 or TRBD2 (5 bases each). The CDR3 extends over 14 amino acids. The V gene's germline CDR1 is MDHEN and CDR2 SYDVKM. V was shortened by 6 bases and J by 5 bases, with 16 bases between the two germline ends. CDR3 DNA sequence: TGTGCCAGCAGCACCAAGAGGGGTAGCGAGACCCAGTACTTC. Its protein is CASSTKRGSETQYF.

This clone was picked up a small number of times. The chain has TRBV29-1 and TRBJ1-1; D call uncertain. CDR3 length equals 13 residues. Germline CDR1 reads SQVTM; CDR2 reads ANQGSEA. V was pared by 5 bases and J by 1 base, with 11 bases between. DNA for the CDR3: TGCAGCGTTACCGGGCCCTCGAACACTGAAGCTTTCTTT. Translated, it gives CSVTGPSNTEAFF.

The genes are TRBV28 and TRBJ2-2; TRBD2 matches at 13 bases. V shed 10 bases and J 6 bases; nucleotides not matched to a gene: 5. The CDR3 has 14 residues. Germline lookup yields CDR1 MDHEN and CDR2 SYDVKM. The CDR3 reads CATFTSGRAGELFF. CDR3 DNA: TGTGCCACCTTTACTAGCGGGAGGGCCGGGGAGCTGTTTTTT.

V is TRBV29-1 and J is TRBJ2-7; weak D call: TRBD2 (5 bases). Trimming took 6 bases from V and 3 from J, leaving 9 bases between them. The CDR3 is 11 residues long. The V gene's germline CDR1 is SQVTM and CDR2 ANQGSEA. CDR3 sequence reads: CSVGEGYEQYF. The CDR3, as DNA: TGCAGCGTCGGGGAAGGCTACGAGCAGTACTTC.

The CDR3 region has the DNA TGCGCTCCTACCCCCCCGCCGCGGACCCCAACACAAAACTACGAGCAGTACTTC. Translating it yields CAPTPPPRTPTQNYEQYF. The gene calls are TRBV5-1 and TRBJ2-7; no clear D gene. The CDR3 covers 18 residues. The germline V gene has CDR1 SGHRS and CDR2 YFSETQ.

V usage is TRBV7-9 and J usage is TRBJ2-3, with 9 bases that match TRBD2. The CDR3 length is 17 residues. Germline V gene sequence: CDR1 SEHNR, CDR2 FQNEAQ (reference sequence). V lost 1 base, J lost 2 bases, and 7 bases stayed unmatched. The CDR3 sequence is CASSLGTSADTTDTQYF. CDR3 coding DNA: TGTGCCAGCAGCTTAGGGACTAGCGCAGATACCACAGATACGCAGTATTTT.

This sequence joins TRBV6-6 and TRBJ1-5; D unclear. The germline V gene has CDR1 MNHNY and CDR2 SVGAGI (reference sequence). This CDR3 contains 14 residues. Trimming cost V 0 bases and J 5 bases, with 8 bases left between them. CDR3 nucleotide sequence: TGTGCCAGCAGTTACTCAGGACGCTATCAGCCCCAGCATTTT. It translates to CASSYSGRYQPQHF.